Listed below are T cell receptor beta chains from one sample, sequenced in a study of cytomegalovirus exposure and HLA in healthy donors. The table came from immunoSEQ multiplex PCR; TCRdb's copy has only in-frame clones and leaves some out. Of about 130,000 clones listed, 80% are singletons. Material: PBMCs. The receptors stem from a man aged 25-40 years in good health and CMV-seropositive. The CDR3 runs from the conserved cysteine through the conserved F or W. The D gene is left open where the match is weak. Clone size appears in some rows only: once, few, many, or a class for an expanded clone.

v_call	clone_size	d_call	j_call	cdr3_nt	cdr3_aa
TRBV5-1	.	.	TRBJ2-2	TGCGCCAGCAGCTTGGCTAGCCAATTGAACACCGGGGAGCTGTTTTTT	CASSLASQLNTGELFF
TRBV25-1	.	TRBD1	TRBJ1-2	TGTGCCAGCAGTGAAGAGGAGAGAGGGGGCATCTATGGCTACACCTTC	CASSEEERGGIYGYTF
TRBV5-1	.	TRBD1	TRBJ1-2	TGCGCCAGCAGCTCCCGACAGGGGGCTGGCTACACCTTC	CASSSRQGAGYTF
TRBV7-9	.	TRBD1	TRBJ1-2	TGTGCCAGCTCCATAGGACAGGAGGACTATGGCTACACCTTC	CASSIGQEDYGYTF
TRBV30	.	TRBD1	TRBJ2-7	TGTGCCTGGAGTGCCGGGACAGGGGACCTACTCACACCTGCCGAGCAGTACTTC	CAWSAGTGDLLTPAEQYF
TRBV13	.	.	TRBJ2-1	TGTGCCAGCAGCTTATCACAGTACAATGAGCAGTTCTTC	CASSLSQYNEQFF
TRBV23-1	.	.	TRBJ1-5	TGCGCCAGCAGTCCAGCGGGGCAGAACCATCAGCCCCAGCATTTT	CASSPAGQNHQPQHF
TRBV6-1	.	.	TRBJ1-6	TGTGCCAGCAGTGAAGCGGGGGAGGGCCCTGACTTCCACTTT	CASSEAGEGPDFHF
TRBV30	.	.	TRBJ1-1	TGTGCCCAAAGGGGGAGCACTGAAGCTTTCTTT	CAQRGSTEAFF
TRBV7-8	.	TRBD2	TRBJ2-7	TGTGCCAGCAGCCCCGTGCGGGGGGCACTCCACGAGCAGTACTTC	CASSPVRGALHEQYF
TRBV19	.	TRBD1	TRBJ1-2	TGTGCCAGTAACCCAACCGGGACAGTCTATGGCTACACCTTC	CASNPTGTVYGYTF
TRBV6-5	once	TRBD1	TRBJ1-1	TGTGCCAGCCAGCGGACAGGGGAAGGAGCTTTCTTT	CASQRTGEGAFF
TRBV7-3	.	TRBD1	TRBJ2-1	TGTGCCAGCAGCTTAAAGGGGGCGTTGGGGAATGAGCAGTTCTTC	CASSLKGALGNEQFF
TRBV7-8	.	.	TRBJ1-2	TGTGCCAGCAGCCCGGGACACGGATTAAACTATGGCTACACCTTC	CASSPGHGLNYGYTF
TRBV2	.	TRBD1	TRBJ1-5	TGTGCCAGCAGTTACGACAGGGGAAGCAATCAGCCCCAGCATTTT	CASSYDRGSNQPQHF
TRBV25-1	.	.	TRBJ2-7	TGTGCCAGCAGTGAATGGGGCATTTCCTACGAGCAGTACTTC	CASSEWGISYEQYF
TRBV5-1	.	TRBD2	TRBJ2-3	TGCGCCAGCAGCCCCTCCCGGACTAGCGGGGGGGAGGATACGCAGTATTTT	CASSPSRTSGGEDTQYF
TRBV11-1	few	TRBD1	TRBJ2-6	TGTGCCAGCAGCTCCCAGGGACAGTCCTCTGGGGCCAACGTCCTGACTTTC	CASSSQGQSSGANVLTF
TRBV6-5	.	.	TRBJ2-2	TGTGCCAGCAGTCGGACGACAGATAGGGCCGGGGAGCTGTTTTTT	CASSRTTDRAGELFF
TRBV2	.	.	TRBJ2-7	TGTGCCAGCAGTGTGGGTGGGCTCTCCTACGAGCAGTACTTC	CASSVGGLSYEQYF
TRBV5-6	.	.	TRBJ2-3	TGTGCCAGCAGCTTTGTCAGATCCACAGATACGCAGTATTTT	CASSFVRSTDTQYF
TRBV5-6	.	TRBD1	TRBJ1-5	TGTGCCAGCAGCTTGAGGACAGGGGTAGGGCAGCCCCAGCATTTT	CASSLRTGVGQPQHF
TRBV5-1	.	.	TRBJ1-2	TGCGCCAGCAGCTTGGAGGCAGGGTTCAGTCGGGGCTACACCTTC	CASSLEAGFSRGYTF
TRBV6-5	.	.	TRBJ2-3	TGTGCCAGCAGTTATCAGGATACGCAGTATTTT	CASSYQDTQYF
TRBV7-6	.	.	TRBJ2-1	TGTGCCAGCAGCCGACGAGCGTACAATGAGCAGTTCTTC	CASSRRAYNEQFF
TRBV2	.	.	TRBJ2-7	TGTGCCAGCAATACTCAAAAAGGGGGGGCAGACGAGCAGTACTTC	CASNTQKGGADEQYF
TRBV18	.	TRBD1	TRBJ2-5	TGTGCCAGCTCACAAGGACAGGAAGAGACCCAGTACTTC	CASSQGQEETQYF
TRBV5-1	.	.	TRBJ2-5	TGCGCCAGCAGCGTTTGGGGGCTAGGGGAGACCCAGTACTTC	CASSVWGLGETQYF
TRBV6-1	.	.	TRBJ1-5	TGTGCCAGCACAGAACAGGTTAATCAGCCCCAGCATTTT	CASTEQVNQPQHF
TRBV19	.	.	TRBJ1-2	TGTGCCAGTAGGCTGCGCAAGGCGGGCTATGGCTACACCTTC	CASRLRKAGYGYTF
TRBV29-1	once	.	TRBJ1-2	TGCAGCGTTGAACAGCGGGGGGGATCAGATGGCTACACCTTC	CSVEQRGGSDGYTF
TRBV14	.	.	TRBJ1-5	TGTGCCAGCAGCCACGGCCTAGATCAGCCCCAGCATTTT	CASSHGLDQPQHF
TRBV2	.	.	TRBJ1-6	TGTGCCAGCAGTCAGGGCAGCTCCTATAATTCACCCCTCCACTTT	CASSQGSSYNSPLHF
TRBV10-1	.	TRBD1	TRBJ1-5	TGCGCCAGCAGTGATAGGGTGTTGGGACAGCCGATTTGGAATCAGCCCCAGCATTTT	CASSDRVLGQPIWNQPQHF
TRBV27	.	TRBD2	TRBJ2-7	TGTGCCAGCAGCGACCCGGGACTACCACCCTCCGAGCAGTACTTC	CASSDPGLPPSEQYF
TRBV5-1	once	TRBD1	TRBJ2-3	TGCGCCAGCAGCGGCCGGACAGGGCGCACAGATACGCAGTATTTT	CASSGRTGRTDTQYF
TRBV4-1	.	TRBD1	TRBJ2-6	TGCGCCAGCAGCCAACGTTTCGAGGGGGCCGGTGCTGGGGCCAACGTCCTGACTTTC	CASSQRFEGAGAGANVLTF
TRBV6-1	.	.	TRBJ2-3	TGTGCCAGCAGGTACACCCAAACTCGCACAGATACGCAGTCTTTT	CASRYTQTRTDTQSF
TRBV11-3	.	.	TRBJ2-7	TGTGCCAGCAGCCCCAGCCGTGGGGAGTCCTACGAGCAGTACTTC	CASSPSRGESYEQYF
TRBV6-5	.	TRBD1	TRBJ2-7	TGTGCCAGCAGTTACTCGACGGACAGGACCTACGAGCAGTACTTC	CASSYSTDRTYEQYF
TRBV7-9	.	.	TRBJ1-5	TGTGCCAGCAGCTTAGGTAGCGACACCCAGCATTTT	CASSLGSDTQHF
TRBV6-1	.	.	TRBJ1-1	TGTGCCAGCAATTTAGGAGGCACTGAAGCTTTCTTT	CASNLGGTEAFF
TRBV6-5	.	TRBD1	TRBJ1-6	TGTGCCAGCAGTCTAGCAGGGGGCAATTCACCCCTCCACTTT	CASSLAGGNSPLHF
TRBV6-4	.	TRBD1	TRBJ2-3	TGTGCCAGCAGCGAAGGGGGCCTAACAGATACGCAGTATTTT	CASSEGGLTDTQYF
TRBV19	.	TRBD1	TRBJ2-5	TGTGCCAGTAGTCCTCAGGGGGCCGTGGGGACCCAGTACTTC	CASSPQGAVGTQYF
TRBV29-1	few	.	TRBJ1-3	TGCAGCGTTGTTCCCGGGGGGGGAAACACCATATATTTT	CSVVPGGGNTIYF
TRBV29-1	.	TRBD2	TRBJ2-1	TGCAGCGTAACCGGGACTAGCGGGTTCAATGAGCAGTTCTTC	CSVTGTSGFNEQFF
TRBV6-7	few	.	TRBJ2-1	TGTGCCAGCAGTTACTCTCCGCGCTCCTACAATGAGCAGTTCTTC	CASSYSPRSYNEQFF
TRBV9	.	TRBD1	TRBJ2-1	TGTGCCAGCAGCGCCGGGACAGGGGACTACAATGAGCAGTTCTTC	CASSAGTGDYNEQFF
TRBV2	.	.	TRBJ2-2	TGTGCCAGCAGTCCAAGGGGCGGGGAGCTGTTTTTT	CASSPRGGELFF
TRBV6-5	.	.	TRBJ1-1	TGTGCCAGCAGTTACGGGTTCGGGGGGGCCGCTTTCTTT	CASSYGFGGAAFF
TRBV7-6	.	TRBD1	TRBJ2-2	TGTGCCAGCAGCTCCCAAAGGACAGGTCTTACGAGCGGGGAGCTGTTTTTT	CASSSQRTGLTSGELFF
TRBV9	.	TRBD2	TRBJ2-7	TGTGCCAGCAGTCCGGGCGGGGGGACCTACGAGCAGTACTTC	CASSPGGGTYEQYF
TRBV5-5	.	TRBD1	TRBJ1-2	TGTGCCAGCAGCTTGGAGGGGACAGTCTATGGCTACACCTTC	CASSLEGTVYGYTF
TRBV2	.	TRBD1	TRBJ1-6	TGTGCCAGCAGTCGGCAGACAGGGGGTTCACCGGGTAATTCACCCCTCCACTTT	CASSRQTGGSPGNSPLHF